This TCR beta chain is from a study of shared clonotypes between healthy human individuals. Looking at the study overall: Three CD4 naive, three CD4 memory, two CD8 naive and one CD8 memory plate were used per donor.

Looked up from germline, CDR1 is MNHEY and CDR2 is SVGAGI. Trimming left V 0 bases short and J 12 bases short, with 23 bases between. CDR3 length: 16 amino acids. Produced via immunoSEQ multiplex PCR; TCRdb's table is partial and in-frame only. The repertoire holds approximately 2,000,000 clones, 80% to 95% seen once, with 1.5% to 2% in the top ten. In this sample, this clone turned up once. What it binds is not known. Whole-study results and caveats: In general, naive subsets displayed greater estimated richness than memory subsets did.

Naive CD8 cells lacked CD45RO and underwent positive selection for CCR7, leaving out terminally differentiated effector memory CD45RA+ cells. Healthy and HIV-negative, the adult donors had no recent acute infections or vaccinations. All donors were Caucasian adults living in Nashville, Tennessee. The sequence derives from a man between 18 and 29 years old in good health. Some clones in this sample may be carry-over from other donors' samples. The rearrangement links TRBV6-5 to TRBJ1-1; TRBD1 is a possible D gene (6 bases). Input material: naive CD8+ T cells from PBMCs. CDR3 nucleotide sequence: TGTGCCAGCAGTTACTCGAGTTACTCTTTTGGACAGACGACTTTCTTT. It is translated as CASSYSSYSFGQTTFF.